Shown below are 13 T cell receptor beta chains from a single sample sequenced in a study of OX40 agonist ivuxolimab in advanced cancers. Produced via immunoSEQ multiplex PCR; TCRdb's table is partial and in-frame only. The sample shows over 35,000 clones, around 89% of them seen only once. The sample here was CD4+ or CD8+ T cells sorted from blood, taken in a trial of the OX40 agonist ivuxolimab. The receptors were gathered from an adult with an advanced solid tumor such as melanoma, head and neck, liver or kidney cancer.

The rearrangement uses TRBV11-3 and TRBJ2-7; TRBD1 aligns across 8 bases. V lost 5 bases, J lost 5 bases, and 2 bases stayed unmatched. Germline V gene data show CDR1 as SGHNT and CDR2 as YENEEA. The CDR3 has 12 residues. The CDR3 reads CASSPTGDEQYF. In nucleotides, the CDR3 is TGTGCCAGCAGCCCGACAGGGGACGAGCAGTACTTC.

Written as DNA, the CDR3 is TGTGCCAGCAGCTTCAACCCCGGGGCAAGAGATACGCAGTATTTT. Its protein is CASSFNPGARDTQYF. This rearrangement joins TRBV7-3 to TRBJ2-3; tentatively, D is TRBD1 or TRBD2 (5 bases each). Trimming removed 3 bases from V and 5 bases from J, with 15 bases in between. The CDR3 covers 15 residues. CDR1 is SGHTA, CDR2 FQGTGA, per germline.

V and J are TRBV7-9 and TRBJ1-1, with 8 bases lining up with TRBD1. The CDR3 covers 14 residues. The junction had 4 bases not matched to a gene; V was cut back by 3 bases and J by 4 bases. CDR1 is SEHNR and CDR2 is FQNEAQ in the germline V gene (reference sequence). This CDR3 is CASSLDREVTEAFF. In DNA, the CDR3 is TGTGCCAGCAGCTTGGACAGGGAAGTCACTGAAGCTTTCTTT.

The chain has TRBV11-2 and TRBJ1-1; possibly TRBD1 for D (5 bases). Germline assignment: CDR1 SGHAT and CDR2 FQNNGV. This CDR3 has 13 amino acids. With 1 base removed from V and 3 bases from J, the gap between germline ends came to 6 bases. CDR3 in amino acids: CASSLARDTEAFF. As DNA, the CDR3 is TGTGCCAGCAGCTTAGCCAGGGACACTGAAGCTTTCTTT.

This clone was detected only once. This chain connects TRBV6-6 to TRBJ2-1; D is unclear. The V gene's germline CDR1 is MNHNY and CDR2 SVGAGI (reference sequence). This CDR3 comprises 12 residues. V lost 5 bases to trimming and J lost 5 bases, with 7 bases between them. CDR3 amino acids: CASSLIDNEQFF. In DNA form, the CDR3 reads TGTGCCAGCAGTCTGATAGACAATGAGCAGTTCTTC.

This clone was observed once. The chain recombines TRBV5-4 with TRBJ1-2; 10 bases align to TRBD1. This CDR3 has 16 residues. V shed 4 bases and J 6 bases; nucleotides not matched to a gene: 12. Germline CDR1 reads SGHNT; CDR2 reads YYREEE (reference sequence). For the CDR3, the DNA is TGTGCCAGCAGCCCACCCAGACAGGGGGCGGTCGATGGCTACACCTTC. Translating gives CASSPPRQGAVDGYTF.

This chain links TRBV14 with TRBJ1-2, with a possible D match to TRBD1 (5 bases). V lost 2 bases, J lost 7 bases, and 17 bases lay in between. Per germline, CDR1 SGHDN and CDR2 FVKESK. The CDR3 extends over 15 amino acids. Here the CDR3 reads CASSQLIGTYGGYTF. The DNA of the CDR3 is TGTGCCAGCAGCCAATTAATCGGGACCTACGGTGGCTACACCTTC.

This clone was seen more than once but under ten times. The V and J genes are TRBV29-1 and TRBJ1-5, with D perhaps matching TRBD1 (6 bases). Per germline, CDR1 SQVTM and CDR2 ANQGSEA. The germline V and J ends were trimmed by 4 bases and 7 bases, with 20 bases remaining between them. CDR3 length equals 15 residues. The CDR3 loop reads CSVAGGAGDGQPQHF. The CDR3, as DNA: TGCAGCGTTGCCGGGGGGGCAGGGGACGGCCAGCCCCAGCATTTT.

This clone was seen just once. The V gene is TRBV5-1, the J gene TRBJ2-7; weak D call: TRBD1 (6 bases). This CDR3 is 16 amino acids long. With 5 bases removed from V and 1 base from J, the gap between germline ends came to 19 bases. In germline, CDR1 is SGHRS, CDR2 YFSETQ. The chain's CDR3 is CASSEGVGQKSYEQYF. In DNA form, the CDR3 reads TGCGCCAGCAGTGAGGGGGTGGGTCAAAAGTCCTACGAGCAGTACTTC.

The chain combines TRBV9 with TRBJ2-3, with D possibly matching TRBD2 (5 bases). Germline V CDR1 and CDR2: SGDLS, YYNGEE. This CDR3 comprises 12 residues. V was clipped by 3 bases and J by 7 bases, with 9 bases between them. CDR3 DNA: TGTGCCAGCAGCGCGACGGGGTATACGCAGTATTTT. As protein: CASSATGYTQYF.

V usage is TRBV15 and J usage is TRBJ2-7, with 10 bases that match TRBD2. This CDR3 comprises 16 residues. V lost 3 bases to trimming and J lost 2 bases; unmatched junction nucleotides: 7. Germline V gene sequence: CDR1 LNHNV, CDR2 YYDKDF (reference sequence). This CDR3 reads CATSRYTSGDTYEQYF. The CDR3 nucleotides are TGTGCCACCAGCAGGTACACTAGCGGGGACACCTACGAGCAGTACTTC.

The CDR3 spells CASTPRGSGNTIYF. The DNA of the CDR3 is TGTGCCAGCACCCCCAGGGGGTCTGGAAACACCATATATTTT. The J gene is TRBJ1-3, the V gene TRBV9; TRBD1 agrees at 7 bases. With 6 bases clipped from V and 1 base from J, the junction kept 4 bases outside the gene matches. Per germline, CDR1 SGDLS and CDR2 YYNGEE. The CDR3 is 14 amino acids.

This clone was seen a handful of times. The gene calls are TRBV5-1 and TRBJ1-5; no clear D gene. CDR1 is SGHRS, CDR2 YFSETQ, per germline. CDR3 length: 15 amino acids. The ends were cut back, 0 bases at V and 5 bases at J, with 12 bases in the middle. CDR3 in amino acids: CASSLAGQRDQPQHF. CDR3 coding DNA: TGCGCCAGCAGCTTGGCGGGTCAAAGAGATCAGCCCCAGCATTTT. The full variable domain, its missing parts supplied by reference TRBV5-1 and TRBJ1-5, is KAGVTQTPRYLIKTRGQQVTLSCSPISGHRSVSWYQQTPGQGLQFLFEYFSETQRNKGNFPGRFSGRQFSNSRSEMNVSTLELGDSALYLCASSLAGQRDQPQHFGDGTRLSIL.